The text below deals with one T cell receptor beta chain. The data are from a study of control samples from healthy donors and cancer patients. The protocol was immunoSEQ multiplex PCR, while the TCRdb copy is restricted to in-frame clones and leaves out a portion. Of 90,000 to 100,000 clones listed, about 88% were seen once; the top ten hold roughly an eighth. V lost 2 bases and J 9 bases, leaving 17 bases between the germline ends. CDR3 size: 15 residues. CDR1 SGHAT and CDR2 FQNNGV come from the germline V gene. Material for sequencing was blood. This chain connects TRBV11-2 to TRBJ2-1; D might be TRBD2 (6 bases). This TCR derives from a woman in her 70s in good health. This CDR3 is CASSLTGSQAGEQFF. The CDR3 DNA follows: TGTGCCAGCAGCTTAACCGGGAGTCAGGCCGGTGAGCAGTTCTTC.